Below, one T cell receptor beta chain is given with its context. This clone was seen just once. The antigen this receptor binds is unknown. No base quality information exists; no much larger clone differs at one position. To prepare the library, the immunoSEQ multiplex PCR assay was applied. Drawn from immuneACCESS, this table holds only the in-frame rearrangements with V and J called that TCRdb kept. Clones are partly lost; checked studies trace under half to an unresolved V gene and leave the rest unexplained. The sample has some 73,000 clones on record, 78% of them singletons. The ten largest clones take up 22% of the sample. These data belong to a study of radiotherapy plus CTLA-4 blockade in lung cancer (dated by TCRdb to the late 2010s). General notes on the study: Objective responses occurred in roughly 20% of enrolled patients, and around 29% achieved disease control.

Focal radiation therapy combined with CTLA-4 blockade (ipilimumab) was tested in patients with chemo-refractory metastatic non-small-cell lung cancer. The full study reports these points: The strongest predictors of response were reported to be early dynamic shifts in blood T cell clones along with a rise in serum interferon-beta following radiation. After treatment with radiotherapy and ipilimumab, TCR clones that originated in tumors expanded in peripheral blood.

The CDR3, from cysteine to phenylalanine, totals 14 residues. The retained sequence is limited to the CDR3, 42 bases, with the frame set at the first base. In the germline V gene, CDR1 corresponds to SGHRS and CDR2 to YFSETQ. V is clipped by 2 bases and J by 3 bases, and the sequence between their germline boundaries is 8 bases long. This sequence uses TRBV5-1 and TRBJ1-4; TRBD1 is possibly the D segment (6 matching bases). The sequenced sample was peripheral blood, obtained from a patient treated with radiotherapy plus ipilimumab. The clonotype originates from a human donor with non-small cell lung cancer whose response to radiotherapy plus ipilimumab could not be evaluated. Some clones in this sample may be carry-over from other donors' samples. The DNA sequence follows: TGCGCCAGCAGCTTTGGGACACCTAATGAAAAACTGTTTTTT. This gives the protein CASSFGTPNEKLFF.